Listed below are T cell receptor beta chains from one sample, sequenced in a study of blood T cell repertoires in COVID-19. Profiling relied on immunoSEQ multiplex PCR, and the TCRdb table lists in-frame clones only, not all of them. Of around 200,000 clones listed, around 80% are singletons. Sequences were obtained from peripheral blood. The receptors here all came from a man aged 35-49 years with active or convalescent COVID-19. Each CDR3 is given with its conserved first and last residue. The D gene is left open where the match is weak. The size of a clone is reported for some rows only, either as once, few or many, or as a class for expanded clones.

abundance | d_gene | j_gene | v_gene | CDR3aa | CDR3nt
- | - | TRBJ1-4 | TRBV4-1 | CASSQDLDAGGRKLFF | TGCGCCAGCAGCCAAGATCTTGATGCCGGAGGAAGAAAACTGTTTTTT
- | TRBD1 | TRBJ1-4 | TRBV6-6 | CASTWDRGREKLFF | TGTGCCAGCACCTGGGACAGGGGTCGCGAAAAACTGTTTTTT
- | TRBD2 | TRBJ2-3 | TRBV7-3 | CASSFTSGGTGTQYF | TGTGCCAGCAGCTTCACTAGCGGGGGGACTGGTACGCAGTATTTT
- | - | TRBJ2-2 | TRBV3-1/TRBV3-2 | CASSQGEYGGELFF | TGTGCCAGCAGCCAAGGGGAGTATGGCGGGGAGCTGTTTTTT
- | TRBD2 | TRBJ2-5 | TRBV19 | CASSPPGLAGETQYF | TGTGCCAGCAGTCCTCCGGGACTAGCTGGGGAGACCCAGTACTTC
once | - | TRBJ2-5 | TRBV7-7 | CASSLEGLSQETQYF | TGTGCTAGCAGCCTAGAGGGACTGTCCCAAGAGACCCAGTACTTC
- | - | TRBJ2-2 | TRBV14 | CASSRGGPGELFF | TGTGCCAGCAGCAGGGGGGGGCCCGGGGAGCTGTTTTTT
- | TRBD1 | TRBJ1-5 | TRBV12-5 | CASGLQGADNQPQHF | TGTGCTAGTGGTCTTCAGGGGGCCGACAATCAGCCCCAGCATTTT
- | - | TRBJ2-3 | TRBV5-4 | CASSLEVTPYGADTQYF | TGTGCCAGCAGCTTGGAGGTCACCCCTTACGGAGCAGATACGCAGTATTTT
- | TRBD1 | TRBJ2-7 | TRBV6-2/TRBV6-3 | CASSSLDRGDEQYF | TGTGCCAGCAGTTCATTGGACAGGGGGGACGAGCAGTACTTC
- | - | TRBJ1-2 | TRBV10-3 | CAISDQGGYGYTF | TGTGCCATCAGTGATCAGGGAGGCTATGGCTACACCTTC
- | TRBD2 | TRBJ2-1 | TRBV5-1 | CASSLSGRVSYNEQFF | TGCGCCAGCAGCCTTTCGGGGAGGGTCTCCTACAATGAGCAGTTCTTC
- | TRBD1 | TRBJ1-2 | TRBV24-1 | CATSDPTGGEGYTF | TGTGCCACCAGTGATCCTACAGGGGGCGAAGGCTACACCTTC
- | - | TRBJ2-7 | TRBV7-2 | CASSLSSYEQYF | TGTGCCAGCAGCTTATCTTCCTACGAGCAGTACTTC
- | TRBD1 | TRBJ2-3 | TRBV2 | CASSGTGVSTDTQYF | TGTGCCAGCAGTGGGACAGGGGTCAGCACAGATACGCAGTATTTT
- | - | TRBJ1-1 | TRBV30 | CAWNPRTEAFF | TGTGCCTGGAACCCCAGGACTGAAGCTTTCTTT
- | TRBD1 | TRBJ2-7 | TRBV7-2 | CASSLTGGYEQYF | TGTGCCAGCAGCTTGACAGGGGGGTACGAGCAGTACTTC
once | TRBD2 | TRBJ2-1 | TRBV19 | CASTTPGLASGDEQFF | TGTGCCAGTACCACCCCGGGACTAGCCTCTGGGGATGAGCAGTTCTTC
- | - | TRBJ1-2 | TRBV21-1 | CASSKVGAGRTVYGYTF | TGTGCCAGCAGCAAAGTTGGAGCGGGGAGGACGGTCTATGGCTACACCTTC
- | - | TRBJ1-1 | TRBV3-1/TRBV3-2 | CASSQQGQTEAFF | TGTGCCAGCAGCCAACAGGGGCAGACTGAAGCTTTCTTT
- | TRBD1 | TRBJ1-1 | TRBV11-2 | CASSLTGGTEAFF | TGTGCCAGCAGCTTGACAGGGGGTACTGAAGCTTTCTTT
- | - | TRBJ1-1 | TRBV30 | CAWSSDRGGFTEAFF | TGTGCCTGGAGTTCTGACAGAGGGGGTTTCACTGAAGCTTTCTTT
few | - | TRBJ1-2 | TRBV29-1 | CSAEGGIGGYTF | TGCAGCGCTGAGGGGGGTATAGGCGGCTACACCTTC
once | - | TRBJ2-7 | TRBV28 | CASRYSSYEQYF | TGTGCCAGCAGATACAGCTCCTACGAGCAGTACTTC
- | TRBD1 | TRBJ1-1 | TRBV5-4 | CASSLDRGNTEAFF | TGTGCCAGCAGCTTAGACAGGGGAAACACTGAAGCTTTCTTT